Shown below are 10 T cell receptor beta chains from a single sample sequenced in a study of T-cell memory formation after mild COVID-19. Using its own MiXCR run on the 5' RACE reads, TCRdb lists one record per CDR3 protein. The sample lists a few hundred thousand distinct CDR3 sequences; about 20% were seen once. Specimen: PBMCs or a T cell subset sorted from them (not recorded which). The receptors derive from an adult woman who had mild COVID-19 (a few samples of this study predate the infection). Cell type and time point are not known.

In its sample, this clonotype was seen many times. This sequence joins TRBV5-5 and TRBJ1-1; D unclear. Trimming removed 0 bases from V and 5 bases from J, with 17 bases in between. Per the germline V gene, CDR1 is SGHKS and CDR2 is YYEKEE (reference sequence). CDR3 length equals 16 residues. In DNA form, the CDR3 reads TGTGCCAGCAGCTTGGCCTCTGGTCAGGTCTTAACTGAAGCTTTCTTT. Amino acid sequence: CASSLASGQVLTEAFF.

The rearrangement joins TRBV4-1 to TRBJ2-3; D may be TRBD2 (6 bases). The CDR3 is made up of 15 amino acids. The germline CDR1 and CDR2 sequences are MGHRA and YSYEKL. The V end lost 3 bases, the J end lost 6 bases, and 16 bases lay between the germline ends. CDR3 nucleotides: TGCGCCAGCAGCCACGGCGGGGCCAAGCGGGATACGCAGTATTTT. Its translation: CASSHGGAKRDTQYF.

This clonotype was counted a few times. The gene calls are TRBV12-3 or TRBV12-4 and TRBJ1-1; D is unresolved. CDR3 length equals 14 residues. The V end lost 3 bases, the J end lost 0 bases, and 8 bases lay between the germline ends. The chain's CDR3 is CASSFKQMNTEAFF. The CDR3 nucleotides read TGTGCCAGCAGTTTCAAGCAAATGAACACTGAAGCTTTCTTT.

The rearrangement uses TRBV11-2 and TRBJ1-1, with TRBD1 matching over 8 bases. V shed 1 base and J 3 bases; nucleotides not matched to a gene: 4. CDR1 is SGHAT and CDR2 is FQNNGV in the germline V gene. The CDR3 runs to 15 residues. The CDR3 nucleotides are TGTGCCAGCAGCTTAGGGACAGGGCGATACACTGAAGCTTTCTTT. Amino acid sequence: CASSLGTGRYTEAFF.

This clonotype appeared a few times. The chain joins TRBV7-2 to TRBJ2-1, with TRBD2 matching 14 bases. Trimming at V came to 4 bases and at J to 9 bases, leaving 11 bases not matched to a gene. Germline assignment: CDR1 SGHTA and CDR2 FQGNSA. The CDR3 is made up of 17 amino acids. CDR3 DNA: TGTGCCAGCAGCTCCCGCAGACTAGCGGGAGGGCCAGGTGAGCAGTTCTTC. Amino acid sequence: CASSSRRLAGGPGEQFF.

The chain uses TRBV10-3 and TRBJ2-3; TRBD2 matches at 12 bases. After removal of 3 bases from V and 6 bases from J, the junction contained 10 bases not matched to a gene. This CDR3 contains 17 residues. The germline gives CDR1 ENHRY, CDR2 SYGVKD. DNA for the CDR3: TGTGCCATCAGTGAACATCTAGCGGGAGGGCCCGGGGATACGCAGTATTTT. Translated: CAISEHLAGGPGDTQYF.

V is TRBV30 and J is TRBJ1-2; no clear D. CDR1 and CDR2 (germline): GTSNPN, SVGIG (reference sequence). The CDR3 covers 13 residues. V lost 2 bases and J 7 bases, leaving 14 bases between the germline ends. The CDR3 loop is CAWSSDGFGGYTF. The DNA for the CDR3 is TGTGCCTGGAGTTCGGACGGGTTTGGTGGCTACACCTTC.

This clonotype occurred a few times. This sequence joins TRBV12-3 or TRBV12-4 and TRBJ2-4; D gene ambiguous. V lost 1 base and J lost 2, with 3 bases in between. The length of the CDR3 is 13 residues. For the CDR3, the DNA is TGTGCCAGCAGTTTAGGGACCAAAAACATTCAGTACTTC. Protein product: CASSLGTKNIQYF.

The chain joins TRBV12-3 or TRBV12-4 to TRBJ2-3; 11 nucleotides align to TRBD2. J gave up 3 bases and V 3 bases, and 5 bases lay outside the gene matches. CDR3 length: 16 amino acids. The CDR3 spells CASSFWLAGGTDTQYF. The CDR3 nucleotides read TGTGCCAGCAGTTTCTGGCTAGCGGGAGGAACAGATACGCAGTATTTT.

This clonotype was seen a few times. The V gene is TRBV18, the J gene TRBJ1-4; the D is unclear. CDR1 and CDR2 (germline): KGHSH, LQKENI. The CDR3 covers 12 residues. Trimming took off 8 bases at V and 12 bases at J, with 16 bases between the two ends. CDR3: CASAIADGELFF. The CDR3 DNA reads TGTGCCAGCGCCATAGCCGACGGGGAACTGTTTTTT.